The present TCR beta chain was sequenced within a study of shared clonotypes between healthy human individuals. The wider study: Each donor contributed plates that comprised three CD4 naive, three CD4 memory, two CD8 naive and one CD8 memory.

Source study methods: ImmunoSEQ output lacked quality scores and full-length reads, limiting matched filtering. The assay was immunoSEQ multiplex PCR, and TCRdb's table has in-frame clones only and misses some. V and J calls and clone size come straight from that table; D and trimming were deduced from the DNA. This sample yields millions of clones, of which roughly nine tenths are seen a single time; around 0.14% belongs to the top ten. Points from the study as a whole: In general, naive subsets displayed greater estimated richness than memory subsets did.

In the case of this clone: Its antigen is unknown. The sample contains more than one DNA sequence encoding this CDR3.

What was sequenced was naive CD4+ T cells sorted from blood. As to subset: CD45RA+ positively selected. The source of this sequence is a man aged 18 to 35 in good health.

DNA for the CDR3: TGTGCCAGCAGTTACTCGACAGGGAACGAGCAGTACTTC. Protein: CASSYSTGNEQYF. This rearrangement joins TRBV6-5 to TRBJ2-7, with 7 positions matching TRBD1. The CDR3 has 13 amino acids. Looked up from germline, CDR1 is MNHEY and CDR2 is SVGAGI. V was clipped by 0 bases and J by 5 bases; unmatched bases: 1.